This paragraph reports one TCR beta chain. The entry originates in a study of siplizumab effects on memory and regulatory T cells. V lost 6 bases and J lost 5; bases outside the gene matches: 9. This CDR3 has 14 residues. Germline V CDR1 and CDR2: SEHNR, FQNEAQ (reference sequence). Using immunoSEQ multiplex PCR, the repertoire was profiled, and TCRdb retains in-frame clones only, with some absent. The data hold approximately 90,000 clones, with 90% to 95% observed a single time. The sequencing input was non-Treg CD4+ T cells sorted from blood. This receptor was obtained from a human donor in good health. The J gene is TRBJ2-7, the V gene TRBV7-9, with 8 bases lining up with TRBD1. Here the CDR3 DNA reads TGTGCCAGCAGGCCCTCCGGGACAGGCCACGAGCAGTACTTC. This gives the protein CASRPSGTGHEQYF.